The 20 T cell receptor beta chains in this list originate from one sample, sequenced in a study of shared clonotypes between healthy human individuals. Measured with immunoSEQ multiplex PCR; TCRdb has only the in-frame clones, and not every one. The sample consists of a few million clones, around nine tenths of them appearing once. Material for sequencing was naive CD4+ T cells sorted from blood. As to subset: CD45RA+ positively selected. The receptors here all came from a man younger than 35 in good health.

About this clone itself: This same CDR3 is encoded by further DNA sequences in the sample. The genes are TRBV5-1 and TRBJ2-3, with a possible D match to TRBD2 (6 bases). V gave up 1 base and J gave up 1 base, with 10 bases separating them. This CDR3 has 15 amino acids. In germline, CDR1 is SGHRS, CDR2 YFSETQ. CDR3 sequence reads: CASSLRRGGTDTQYF. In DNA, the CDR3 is TGCGCCAGCAGCTTGAGGCGGGGAGGCACAGATACGCAGTATTTT. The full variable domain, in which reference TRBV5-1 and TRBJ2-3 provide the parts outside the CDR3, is KAGVTQTPRYLIKTRGQQVTLSCSPISGHRSVSWYQQTPGQGLQFLFEYFSETQRNKGNFPGRFSGRQFSNSRSEMNVSTLELGDSALYLCASSLRRGGTDTQYFGPGTRLTVL.

The CDR3 DNA reads TGTGCCAGTACCTACGGACTAGCGGGAGGTAACACCGGGGAGCTGTTTTTT. Its protein is CASTYGLAGGNTGELFF. The chain recombines TRBV19 with TRBJ2-2, with 14 bases identical to TRBD2. Trimming at V came to 7 bases and at J to 2 bases, leaving 6 bases not matched to a gene. The germline gives CDR1 LNHDA, CDR2 SQIVND (reference sequence). The CDR3 spans 17 residues.

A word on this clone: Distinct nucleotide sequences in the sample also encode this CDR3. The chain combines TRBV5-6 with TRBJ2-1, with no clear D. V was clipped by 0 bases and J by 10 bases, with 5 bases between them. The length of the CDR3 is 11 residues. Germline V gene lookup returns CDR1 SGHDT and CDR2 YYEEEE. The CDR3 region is CASSLVDEQFF. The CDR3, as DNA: TGTGCCAGCAGCTTGGTGGACGAGCAGTTCTTC. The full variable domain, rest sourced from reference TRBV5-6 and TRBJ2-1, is DAGVTQSPTHLIKTRGQQVTLRCSPKSGHDTVSWYQQALGQGPQFIFQYYEEEERQRGNFPDRFSGHQFPNYSSELNVNALLLGDSALYLCASSLVDEQFFGPGTRLTVL.

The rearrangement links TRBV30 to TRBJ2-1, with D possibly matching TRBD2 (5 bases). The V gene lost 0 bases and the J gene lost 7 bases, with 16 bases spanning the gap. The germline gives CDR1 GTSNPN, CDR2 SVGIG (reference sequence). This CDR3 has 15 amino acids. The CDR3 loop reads CAWSVPTPRGNEQFF. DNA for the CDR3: TGTGCCTGGAGTGTACCGACCCCCCGGGGAAATGAGCAGTTCTTC.

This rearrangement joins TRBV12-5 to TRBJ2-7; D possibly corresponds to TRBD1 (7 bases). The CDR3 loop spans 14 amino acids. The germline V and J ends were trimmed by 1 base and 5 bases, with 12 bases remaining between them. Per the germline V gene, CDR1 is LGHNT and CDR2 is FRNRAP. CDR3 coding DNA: TGTGCTAGTGGTTTGGGGCAGGGGGGAAACGAGCAGTACTTC. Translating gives CASGLGQGGNEQYF.

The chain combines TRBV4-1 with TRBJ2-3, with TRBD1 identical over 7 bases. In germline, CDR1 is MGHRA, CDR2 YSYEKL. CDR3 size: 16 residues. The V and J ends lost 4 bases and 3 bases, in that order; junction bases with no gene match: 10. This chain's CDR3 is CASSRTGTVTTDTQYF. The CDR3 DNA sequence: TGCGCCAGCAGCCGCACCGGGACAGTTACGACAGATACGCAGTATTTT.

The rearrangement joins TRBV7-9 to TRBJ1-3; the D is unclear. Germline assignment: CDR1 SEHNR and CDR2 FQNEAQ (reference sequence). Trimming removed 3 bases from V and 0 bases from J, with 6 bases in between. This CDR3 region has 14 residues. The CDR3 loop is CASSFLISGNTIYF. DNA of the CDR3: TGTGCCAGCAGCTTCTTGATCTCTGGAAACACCATATATTTT.

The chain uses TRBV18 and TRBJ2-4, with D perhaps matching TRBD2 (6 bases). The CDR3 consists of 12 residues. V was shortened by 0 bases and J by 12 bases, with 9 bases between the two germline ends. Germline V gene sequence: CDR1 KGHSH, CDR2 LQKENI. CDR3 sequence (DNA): TGTGCCAGCTCACCACCGGAGGGCGCTCAGTACTTC. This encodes CASSPPEGAQYF.

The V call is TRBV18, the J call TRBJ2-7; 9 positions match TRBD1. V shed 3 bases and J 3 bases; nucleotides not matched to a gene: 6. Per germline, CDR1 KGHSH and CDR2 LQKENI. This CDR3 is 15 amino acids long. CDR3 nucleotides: TGTGCCAGCTCACCGGACAGGGGTCGCTACTACGAGCAGTACTTC. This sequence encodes CASSPDRGRYYEQYF.

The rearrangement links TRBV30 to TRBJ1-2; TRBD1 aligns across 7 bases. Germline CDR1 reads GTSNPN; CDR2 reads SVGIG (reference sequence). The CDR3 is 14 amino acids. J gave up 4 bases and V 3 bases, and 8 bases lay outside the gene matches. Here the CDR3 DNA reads TGTGCCTGGAGCCCCGGGACAGTCGTCTATGGCTACACCTTC. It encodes CAWSPGTVVYGYTF.

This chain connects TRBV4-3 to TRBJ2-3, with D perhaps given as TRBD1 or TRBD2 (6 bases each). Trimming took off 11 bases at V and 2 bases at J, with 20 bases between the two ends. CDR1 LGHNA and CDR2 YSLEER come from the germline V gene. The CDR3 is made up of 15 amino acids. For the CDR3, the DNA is TGCGCCGGGGGGCGGGCCTATATTTCCACAGATACGCAGTATTTT. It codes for CAGGRAYISTDTQYF.

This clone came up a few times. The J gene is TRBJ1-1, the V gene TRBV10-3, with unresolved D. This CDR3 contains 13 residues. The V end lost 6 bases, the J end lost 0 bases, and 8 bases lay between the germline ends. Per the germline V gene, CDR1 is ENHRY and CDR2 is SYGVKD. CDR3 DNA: TGTGCCATCAGGGAGCACATGAACACTGAAGCTTTCTTT. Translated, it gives CAIREHMNTEAFF.

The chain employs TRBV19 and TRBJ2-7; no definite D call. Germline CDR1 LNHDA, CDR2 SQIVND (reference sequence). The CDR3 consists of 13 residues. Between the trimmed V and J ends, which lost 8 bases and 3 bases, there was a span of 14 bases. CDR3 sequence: CASGGTTGYEQYF. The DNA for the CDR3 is TGTGCCAGTGGTGGAACTACCGGCTACGAGCAGTACTTC.

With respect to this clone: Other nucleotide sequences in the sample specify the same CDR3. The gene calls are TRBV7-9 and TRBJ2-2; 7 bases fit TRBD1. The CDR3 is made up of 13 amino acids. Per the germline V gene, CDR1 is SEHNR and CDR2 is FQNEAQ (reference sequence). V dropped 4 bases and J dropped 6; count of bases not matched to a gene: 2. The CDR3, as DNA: TGTGCCAGCAGCTCTCAGGGGGCCGGGGAGCTGTTTTTT. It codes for CASSSQGAGELFF.

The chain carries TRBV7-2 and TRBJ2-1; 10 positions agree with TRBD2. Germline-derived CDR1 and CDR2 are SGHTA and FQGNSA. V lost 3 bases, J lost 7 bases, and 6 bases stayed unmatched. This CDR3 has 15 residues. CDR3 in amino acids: CASSFRLAGSNEQFF. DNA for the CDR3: TGTGCCAGCAGCTTTAGACTAGCGGGTAGTAATGAGCAGTTCTTC.

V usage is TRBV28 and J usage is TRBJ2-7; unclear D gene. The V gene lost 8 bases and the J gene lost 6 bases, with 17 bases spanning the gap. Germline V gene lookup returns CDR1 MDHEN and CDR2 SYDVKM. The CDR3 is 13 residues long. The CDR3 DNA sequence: TGTGCCAGCGTGGGGTCGTCGGTCGGCGAGCAGTACTTC. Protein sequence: CASVGSSVGEQYF.

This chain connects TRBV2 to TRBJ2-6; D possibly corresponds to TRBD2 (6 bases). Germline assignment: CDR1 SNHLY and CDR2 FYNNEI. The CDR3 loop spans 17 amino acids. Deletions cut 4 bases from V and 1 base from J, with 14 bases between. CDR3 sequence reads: CASSGGLGSSGANVLTF. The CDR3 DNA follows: TGTGCCAGCAGTGGGGGACTGGGGTCTTCTGGGGCCAACGTCCTGACTTTC.

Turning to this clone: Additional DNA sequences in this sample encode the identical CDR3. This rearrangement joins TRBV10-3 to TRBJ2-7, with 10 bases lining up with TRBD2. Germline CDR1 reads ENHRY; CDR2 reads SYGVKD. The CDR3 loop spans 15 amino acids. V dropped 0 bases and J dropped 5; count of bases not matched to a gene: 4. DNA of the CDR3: TGTGCCATCAGTGAGTCACTAGCGGGATTGAACGAGCAGTACTTC. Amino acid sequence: CAISESLAGLNEQYF.

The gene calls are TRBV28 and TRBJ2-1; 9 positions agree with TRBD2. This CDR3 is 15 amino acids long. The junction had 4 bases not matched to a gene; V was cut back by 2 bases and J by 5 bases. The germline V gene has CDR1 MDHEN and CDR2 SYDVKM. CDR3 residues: CASSLRSGGHNEQFF. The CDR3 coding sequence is TGTGCCAGCAGTTTAAGGAGCGGGGGGCACAATGAGCAGTTCTTC.

This chain's CDR3 is CASSAEVRGSNEKLFF. DNA of the CDR3: TGTGCCAGCTCAGCAGAGGTCCGGGGTTCTAATGAAAAACTGTTTTTT. The chain carries TRBV18 and TRBJ1-4; D gene unclear. This CDR3 contains 16 residues. Trimming removed 5 bases at V and 3 bases at J, with 16 bases between. CDR1 is KGHSH, CDR2 LQKENI, per germline.